This TCR beta chain is from a study of T cells after yellow fever vaccination. The TCR cDNA carried a universal primer site and UMIs from 5'RACE template switching. TCRdb reprocessed the 5' RACE reads via MiXCR and lists one record per CDR3 protein. The sample contains about 31,000 distinct CDR3 sequences, roughly a tenth of which appear only once. This clonotype was recorded many times. Regarding the study as a whole: The secondary response was weaker, and its peak arrived faster, on day 5 versus 15. Day 0 sorted memory subsets lacked detectable levels of almost all vaccine-responding clonotypes. Researchers cautioned that FACS-sorted repertoires could harbor abundant clonotypes contaminating from the bulk population.

The CDR3 contains 19 residues. The ends were cut back, 8 bases at V and 5 bases at J, with 30 bases in the middle. Germline V gives CDR1 MNHEY, CDR2 SMNVEV (reference sequence). Sequenced here: PBMCs, either bulk or a sorted T-cell subset (CD4+, CD8+, memory, or dextramer-sorted; not recorded which), sampled around 15 days after the first yellow fever vaccination. The chain carries TRBV27 and TRBJ2-2; D assignment may be TRBD1 or TRBD2 (6 bases each). The sequence was collected from a man between 18 and 29 years old who received the YFV17D yellow fever vaccine. In DNA, the CDR3 is TGTGCCAGCGTCGTTGGGGGGTCCGGGGGCAAAAGGAGGACCGGGGAGCTGTTTTTT. Protein product: CASVVGGSGGKRRTGELFF.